The clone carrying this TCR beta chain was found many times. Its antigen is still unknown. The data were taken from a study of T-cell reconstitution after alpha-beta-depleted transplantation in children. Study-wide results and caveats: Approximately two months post-transplant, alpha-beta T cells reportedly originated from several hundred expanded graft clones. Certain patients had high TCRbeta diversity at day 60, and it came from recipient T cells and thymic progenitors that survived. Newly produced T cells mostly provided counts and TCRbeta diversity after one year, as hyperexpanded clones declined.

During its preparation, the TCRbeta library received unique molecular identifiers. TCRdb recomputed calls from the PCR reads with MiXCR, one row per CDR3 protein. The table lists under 300,000 distinct CDR3 sequences, 11% of them singletons. CDR3 size: 16 residues. Germline values: CDR1 MNHEY, CDR2 SMNVEV (reference sequence). The trim removed 6 bases at V and 8 bases at J, leaving 10 bases unmatched. V gene TRBV27 combines with J gene TRBJ2-2, with 12 bases that match TRBD1. The TCR was taken from a male patient aged 2 to 9 who had a stem cell transplant for chronic granulomatous disease, so the T cells may come from the graft donor. Sample: peripheral blood, taken 180 days after TCRalphabeta/CD19-depleted stem cell transplant. The CDR3, as DNA: TGTGCCAGCAGCCCTCGGGACAGGGGGCGTGAGGGGGAGCTGTTTTTT. Translated: CASSPRDRGREGELFF.